This T cell receptor (beta chain) was sequenced during a study of cytomegalovirus exposure and HLA in healthy donors (dated by TCRdb to about 2017). About the full investigation: In an earlier analysis of under 600 of the donors, 250 to 350 Gb of sequence data and just under 120 million unique TCR beta sequences from 150 million to 200 million T cells were reported. An early release that covered several hundred HLA-typed donors contained approximately 300 gigabases of sequencing data and about 93 million unique TCR sequences. Of the roughly 400 genotyped donors, about 80% fell in the genetic ancestry cluster associated with self-reported Caucasian donors. The aim of the study was to test whether cataloging public T cell receptors could identify signatures of past pathogen exposure. The study profiled the T cell repertoires of under 850 subjects by immunosequencing and related them to cytomegalovirus serostatus. In addition to the first cohort of 666 subjects, a separate validation cohort of approximately 110 different subjects was used. The study combined high-throughput TCR immunosequencing, statistical association of individual TCRs with disease status, and machine learning to predict cytomegalovirus infection status. A later analysis re-examined previously published TCR beta repertoires from hundreds of donors and added high-resolution HLA genotyping to investigate patterns of TCR occurrence. Rather than drawing on any new phenotypic data, the later analysis identified candidate immune exposures from TCR beta sequences and the way those sequences occurred across donors. An earlier analysis of fewer than 750 of the donors used high-throughput TCR beta sequencing to judge whether each TCR beta V gene segment behaved as functional or pseudogenic. Alongside the repertoire data, information on donor age, sex, ethnicity and CMV serostatus was compiled. A later genetic analysis used genome-wide SNP genotypes for about 60% of the roughly 700 donors, treating that subset as a discovery cohort. Every repertoire in the discovery cohort had been generated on one and the same sequencing platform. HLA typing included class I and class II loci at four-digit resolution. The number of typed donors differed by locus: about 620-630 for A, B, C, DRB1 and DQB1; some 500 for DQA1; 606 for DPA1; and approximately 450 for DPB1. A handful of DR-DQ haplotypes were treated as single units for association and clustering because of strong linkage in the cohort. Among a few hundred genotyped donors of the cohort, an average of about 240,000 unique TCR beta nucleotide sequences were sequenced per donor, roughly 20% of them non-productive.

The CDR3 contains 15 residues, cysteine and phenylalanine counted. Kept here is only the CDR3 DNA, which spans 45 bases and is read in frame from base 1. Trimming leaves V shorter by 5 bases and J shorter by 4 bases, with the junction holding 5 bases beyond the gene matches. From the germline V gene, CDR1 is SGHTA and CDR2 is FQGNSA. The receptor library was made with the immunoSEQ multiplex PCR assay. For the multiplex PCR, a mixture combining 60 forward primers for TCR Vbeta segments and 13 reverse primers for TCR Jbeta segments was used. Amplification of the CDR3 region of rearranged TCR beta genes was performed with a multiplex PCR assay on genomic DNA. The Illumina HiSeq System was used to sequence the amplified TCR beta libraries as 87-base-pair reads. Turning to the authors' computational methods: In a later analysis, 70 million to 95 million unique TCR beta chains were counted across the 690 or so repertoires, and around 10 million of these chains were shared by at least two donors. A nearest-neighbor algorithm error-corrected the raw reads and collapsed the reads into unique sequences, merging closely related sequences to remove PCR and sequencing errors. CDR3 sequences were aligned to IMGT reference sequences to assign V, D and J gene segments. For a sequence to be retained, at least a six-nucleotide match to both a V gene segment and a J gene segment was required. Rearrangements were called productive when the CDR3 lacked stop codons and stayed in frame with V and J; all others were non-productive. Following IMGT convention, CDR3 was defined as the stretch from the second conserved V-encoded cysteine up to the conserved J-encoded phenylalanine. The earlier analysis of about 610 of the donors excluded sequences that lacked an unambiguous match to a single V gene segment. An earlier analysis of under 750 of the donors called V segments functional above 56.7% productive rearrangements and segregating when the between-donor standard deviation exceeded 5%. A statistical classification framework was developed to diagnose cytomegalovirus status using the catalog of TCR beta chain sequences. V and J gene assignment, in a later analysis, came from comparing TCR nucleotide sequences with IMGT/GENE-DB human TR gene sequences. A later analysis assigned CDR3 sequences and most-parsimonious VDJ recombination scenarios with the TCRdist pipeline. A later analysis defined each TCR beta chain by its CDR3 amino acid sequence plus V-gene family, and excluded reads lacking a unique V-gene family. A later analysis removed 450 to 600 highly shared, low-generation-probability nucleotide sequences to deal with suspected cross-contamination and a sequencing artifact. In a later analysis, a clonal expansion index for each public chain was calculated from normalized within-repertoire ranks of inferred template counts. In a later analysis, generation probabilities were computed using a VDJ recombination model fitted to out-of-frame rearrangements, and the results were checked against IGoR. Hypergeometric tests were used in a later analysis to score TCR-TCR, TCR-HLA and TCR-CMV co-occurrence, with a repertoire-size bias correction applied to the TCR pairs. A later analysis estimated false discovery rates by permuting HLA or CMV assignments 20 times. In a later analysis, co-occurring TCRs were grouped with DBSCAN, and TCRdist sequence similarity was added when clustering was performed within HLA-allele-positive subsets. For co-occurrence clustering, repertoires with fewer than 30,000 or more than 120,000 public chains were excluded, along with 4 to 6 repertoires with anomalous nucleotide sharing. Not all clones reach the TCRdb copy of this immuneACCESS table, which keeps in-frame sequences only. Checked studies attribute under half of the gap to unresolved V genes and leave the rest unexplained. That table is the source of V, J and clone size, and D and trimming were worked out from the DNA. The sample includes hundreds of thousands of clones, with around 90% observed a single time. The ten largest clones take up roughly 2% of the sample.

What the study reported, not specific to this receptor: The classifier was reported to diagnose cytomegalovirus status with high specificity and sensitivity in both the original and validation cohorts. V-gene and J-gene trimming of TCR beta chains was associated with a missense DCLRE1C variant in a later genetic analysis, and the association was replicated in an independent cohort. In the study, roughly 160 TCR beta chains were listed as associated with cytomegalovirus. A later analysis reported that several top co-occurrence clusters appeared linked to parvovirus B19, influenza, CMV and Epstein-Barr virus. A further reported finding was that TCR beta sequences accurately predicted the HLA-A and HLA-B alleles for most subjects in the first cohort. Because counts were too low, roughly 16 rarely observed V segments, including chromosome 9 orphons, were left out of the earlier analysis of some 600 of the donors. Immune exposure information for the cohort was limited to CMV serostatus. The sequencing pipeline was judged likely to have produced a cluster of highly shared sequence variants as a technical artifact. While some public TCRs were present in many individuals, most TCR sequences turned up only very rarely across donors. Assigning TCR associations to individual alleles was difficult when HLA alleles, especially DR and DQ, strongly co-occurred. At a false discovery rate of 0.05, a later analysis linked 16,951 TCR beta sequences to specific HLA alleles. Most CMV-associated TCR beta chains appeared to be HLA-restricted in a later analysis, and the HLA associations seemed to be driven largely by CMV exposure. In an earlier analysis of some 640 of the donors, most TCR beta V segments were observed in productive rearrangements about 87% or about 30% of the time, broadly matching IMGT annotations. In a later analysis, the rate of TCR association differed among HLA loci, with DRB1 alleles having the most associated TCRs and HLA-C alleles having the fewest. The presence/absence analyses assumed that sequencing depth was roughly uniform across donors, and that assumption may not be true. Correlated functional status among segregating V segments might reflect linkage disequilibrium, but an unknown experimental factor could not be ruled out. According to the authors, the approach could potentially be generalized to other disease states and immunological phenotypes. In a later analysis, HLA-associated TCR beta chains were found to be more clonally expanded and to have lower generation probabilities than equally common non-associated chains. Compared with the roughly 600-donor mean, donors in an Asian-associated ancestry cluster had fewer N-insertions in productive TCRs, according to a later genetic analysis. Because HLA typing was unavailable for some donors at each locus, only the typed subset was used in association tests. Some IMGT-functional V segments, including TRBV6-2 and TRBV6-3, could not be distinguished by the 87-base-pair reads and were therefore excluded. In vitro tests confirmed that a few of the cytomegalovirus-associated TCR beta chains recognize cytomegalovirus antigens. This cohort had only TCR beta chains sequenced, and the lack of alpha or paired-chain data limited which features could be detected.

The cohort was made up of roughly 670 healthy bone marrow donors. Cohort members were all nominally healthy when sampled, although unrecorded immune exposures were likely present. The donor tested CMV seronegative, placing the donor among the 350 or so seronegative members of the cohort. Each donor provided a peripheral blood sample, and peripheral blood mononuclear cells were used for TCR beta sequencing. The Qiagen DNeasy Blood Extraction Kit was used to extract genomic DNA from the blood cell samples. About this clone itself: The clone's antigen remains unknown. No base-level quality is on record; no much larger clone is a single base apart.

Sequencing was carried out using PBMCs. The V and J segments used are TRBV7-2 and TRBJ2-1; a stretch of 10 junction bases matches TRBD2. The TCR sequence derives from a woman between 18 and 30 years old in good health and CMV-seronegative. CDR3 region: CASSETSGPYNEQFF. The nucleotide sequence is TGTGCCAGCAGCGAGACTAGCGGGCCATACAATGAGCAGTTCTTC.